Described below is a single T cell receptor beta chain sequence and its context. Antigen unknown. TCRdb's copy holds only in-frame clones and misses some; the assay was immunoSEQ multiplex PCR. The sample lists 65,000 to 70,000 clones, 87% seen once, with 2.5% to 3% in the top ten. A history of autoimmune disease or systemic immunosuppression excluded patients. The entry originates in a study of OX40 agonist ivuxolimab in advanced cancers. Turning to the study itself: Those enrolled were less than 85% male, with a mean age of around 60 years and ages from roughly 20 to 85.

Notes on the study in general: Averaging showed that CD8+ T cells had more expanded clones than CD4+ did. Which antigen the expanded peripheral T cells recognized is unknown.

The germline gives CDR1 SGHAT, CDR2 FQNNGV. V lost 1 base and J 4 bases, leaving 11 bases between the germline ends. CDR3 length equals 14 residues. Source: CD4+ or CD8+ T cells sorted from blood, taken in a trial of the OX40 agonist ivuxolimab. The V call is TRBV11-2, the J call TRBJ2-7; TRBD1 is a possible D gene (6 bases). The receptor's source is an adult with an advanced solid tumor such as melanoma, head and neck, liver or kidney cancer. CDR3 sequence reads: CASSLGPQGYEQYF. The CDR3 DNA sequence: TGTGCCAGCAGCTTAGGGCCACAGGGATACGAGCAGTACTTC.